A selection of T cell receptor beta chains follows, all from one sample in a study of identifying expanded T cells in peripheral blood. Clones were sequenced by immunoSEQ multiplex PCR, and TCRdb holds only the in-frame ones, with some missing. Among fewer than 55,000 clones, roughly 82% were seen once, and the ten largest hold around 15%. The sample consisted of blood. These receptors all come from a person between 18 and 75 years old in good health. Each CDR3 is given with its conserved first and last residue. D genes are given only for firm matches. Only some rows state a clone size, as once, few, many or a class for expanded clones.

>.|once|TRBJ1-5|TRBV5-5
CASSLAGGSNQPQHF
TGTGCCAGCAGCTTGGCTGGAGGGAGCAATCAGCCCCAGCATTTT
>.|.|TRBJ2-7|TRBV5-5
CASSTDYEQYF
TGTGCCAGCAGTACCGATTACGAGCAGTACTTC
>.|.|TRBJ1-1|TRBV5-1
CASSFDSSMNTEAFF
TGCGCCAGCAGCTTCGACAGCTCCATGAACACTGAAGCTTTCTTT
>TRBD1|.|TRBJ1-1|TRBV19
CATRAGQGTLNTEAFF
TGTGCCACTAGAGCGGGACAGGGGACCCTGAACACTGAAGCTTTCTTT
>.|.|TRBJ1-2|TRBV29-1
CSVEVLGSNGYTF
TGCAGCGTTGAAGTTTTAGGCAGTAACGGCTACACCTTC
>.|.|TRBJ2-4|TRBV9
CASSPVGGGIQYF
TGTGCCAGCAGCCCTGTGGGGGGCGGCATTCAGTACTTC
>.|.|TRBJ2-1|TRBV21-1
CASSATSGGNEQFF
TGTGCCAGCAGTGCGACTAGCGGGGGCAATGAGCAGTTCTTC
>.|.|TRBJ1-2|TRBV5-1
CASSFGNGQGGYTF
TGCGCCAGCAGCTTTGGCAATGGGCAGGGAGGCTACACCTTC
>.|few|TRBJ2-7|TRBV7-2
CASSLDPMAYEQYF
TGTGCCAGCAGCTTAGATCCCATGGCCTACGAGCAGTACTTC
>.|.|TRBJ2-4|TRBV4-3
CASSRNLASDIQYF
TGCGCCAGCAGCCGAAACTTAGCCTCTGACATTCAGTACTTC
>.|.|TRBJ2-7|TRBV5-5
CASSNRVSYEQYF
TGTGCCAGCAGCAACAGGGTCTCCTACGAGCAGTACTTC
>.|.|TRBJ1-4|TRBV5-8
CASSAGSGGYSLNEKLFF
TGTGCCAGCAGCGCCGGGTCGGGCGGATATTCCCTTAATGAAAAACTGTTTTTT
>.|.|TRBJ2-2|TRBV5-4
CASSLVSRGTGELFF
TGTGCCAGCAGCTTGGTCTCCAGGGGAACCGGGGAGCTGTTTTTT
>.|.|TRBJ2-1|TRBV27
CASSLLGNEQFF
TGTGCCAGCAGTTTATTGGGCAATGAGCAGTTCTTC
>.|.|TRBJ1-1|TRBV30
CAWSRGGFGAFF
TGTGCCTGGAGCCGGGGGGGGTTTGGAGCTTTCTTT
>.|few|TRBJ1-1|TRBV30
CAVNRPRAGVNTEAFF
TGTGCCGTAAACCGTCCGAGAGCGGGGGTGAACACTGAAGCTTTCTTT
>.|.|TRBJ1-5|TRBV6-1
CASSEASGGVMQPQHF
TGTGCCAGCAGTGAAGCGTCGGGGGGGGTAATGCAGCCCCAGCATTTT
>.|.|TRBJ2-7|TRBV6-1
CASSEFDSAYEQYF
TGTGCCAGCAGTGAATTTGATAGCGCCTACGAGCAGTACTTC
>.|once|TRBJ2-2|TRBV2
CASSDRRGRNTGELFF
TGTGCCAGCAGTGATCGGCGAGGGCGGAACACCGGGGAGCTGTTTTTT
>TRBD1|.|TRBJ1-2|TRBV6-1
CASSASGQGIYGYTF
TGTGCCAGCAGTGCATCTGGACAGGGGATATACGGCTACACCTTC
>TRBD1|.|TRBJ2-2|TRBV19
CASNGVAGGTGELFF
TGTGCCAGTAACGGAGTGGCAGGGGGCACCGGGGAGCTGTTTTTT
>.|.|TRBJ2-6|TRBV5-1
CASSLEISGANVLTF
TGCGCCAGCAGCTTGGAGATCTCTGGGGCCAACGTCCTGACTTTC
>TRBD1|.|TRBJ1-1|TRBV5-6
CASSLRPGQTNTEAFF
TGTGCCAGCAGCTTACGACCGGGACAGACGAACACTGAAGCTTTCTTT
>TRBD1|.|TRBJ2-1|TRBV14
CASSQVGTGLGNEQFF
TGTGCCAGCAGCCAAGTAGGGACAGGGTTGGGAAATGAGCAGTTCTTC
>.|.|TRBJ2-7|TRBV7-6
CASSHLDEQYF
TGTGCCAGCAGCCACCTAGACGAGCAGTACTTC
>TRBD2|.|TRBJ2-2|TRBV27
CASRQRTSGAFANTGELFF
TGTGCCAGCAGACAAAGGACTAGCGGGGCGTTCGCGAACACCGGGGAGCTGTTTTTT
>TRBD2|.|TRBJ2-3|TRBV6-5
CASSRRTSPPDTQYF
TGTGCCAGCAGTCGCCGGACTAGCCCCCCAGATACGCAGTATTTT
>TRBD1|few|TRBJ1-6|TRBV5-4
CASSSQDRDNSPLHF
TGTGCCAGCAGCTCCCAGGACAGGGATAATTCACCCCTCCACTTT
>.|.|TRBJ2-3|TRBV9
CASSPQSLDTQYF
TGTGCCAGCAGCCCCCAATCTCTGGATACGCAGTATTTT
>TRBD1|once|TRBJ1-2|TRBV5-1
CASSAGQGLGYTF
TGCGCCAGCAGCGCGGGACAGGGGTTAGGCTACACCTTC
>.|.|TRBJ1-1|TRBV6-6
CASKVESGTEAFF
TGTGCCAGCAAGGTCGAGTCGGGCACTGAAGCTTTCTTT
>TRBD1|.|TRBJ2-4|TRBV30
CAWSVRQGAKNIQYF
TGTGCCTGGAGTGTACGACAGGGGGCCAAAAACATTCAGTACTTC
>.|.|TRBJ1-3|TRBV6-1
CASSELKVVGSGNTIYF
TGTGCCAGCAGTGAATTAAAAGTGGTGGGCTCTGGAAACACCATATATTTT
>TRBD2|once|TRBJ2-1|TRBV9
CASSVGSGGATSYNEQFF
TGTGCCAGCAGCGTAGGGAGCGGGGGGGCTACTTCATACAATGAGCAGTTCTTC
>TRBD2|.|TRBJ2-5|TRBV12-5
CASGSGVAGGQETQYF
TGTGCTAGTGGTTCCGGGGTAGCGGGAGGCCAAGAGACCCAGTACTTC
>TRBD1|.|TRBJ1-2|TRBV27
CASRGPGQGGYGYTF
TGTGCCAGCAGGGGACCGGGACAGGGAGGGTATGGCTACACCTTC
>.|once|TRBJ2-5|TRBV28
CASSFHTGWGRRKETQYF
TGTGCCAGCAGTTTCCACACTGGGTGGGGGAGGAGGAAAGAGACCCAGTACTTC
>.|once|TRBJ2-5|TRBV6-1
CASSERSARETQYF
TGTGCCAGCAGTGAACGGTCGGCGAGGGAGACCCAGTACTTC
>TRBD2|.|TRBJ2-2|TRBV11-3
CASSLSWTSGRFMGTGELFF
TGTGCCAGCAGCTTAAGCTGGACTAGCGGGAGGTTTATGGGCACCGGGGAGCTGTTTTTT
>.|.|TRBJ2-2|TRBV6-1
CASSPSRGTGELFF
TGTGCCAGCAGCCCGTCTCGGGGTACCGGGGAGCTGTTTTTT
>.|once|TRBJ1-4|TRBV6-6
CASTKWGGEKLFF
TGTGCCAGCACAAAATGGGGGGGAGAAAAACTGTTTTTT
>TRBD1|.|TRBJ1-6|TRBV6-1
CASRPGQGGSPLHF
TGTGCCAGCAGACCGGGACAGGGAGGATCACCCCTCCACTTT
>TRBD2|.|TRBJ2-1|TRBV6-1
CASRTSGGPGNEQFF
TGTGCCAGCAGGACTAGCGGGGGGCCAGGGAATGAGCAGTTCTTC
>TRBD1|.|TRBJ2-3|TRBV5-1
CASSSTGGADTQYF
TGCGCCAGCAGCTCTACAGGGGGCGCAGATACGCAGTATTTT
>.|once|TRBJ1-2|TRBV7-2
CASSYQGEGGGYTF
TGTGCCAGCAGCTACCAAGGGGAGGGCGGTGGCTACACCTTC
>.|.|TRBJ2-5|TRBV7-8
CASSRAGETQYF
TGTGCCAGCAGCCGAGCCGGAGAGACCCAGTACTTC
>.|.|TRBJ1-1|TRBV20-1
CSARRSLEAFF
TGCAGTGCTAGAAGGTCCTTAGAAGCTTTCTTT
>TRBD2|medium-sized|TRBJ2-1|TRBV4-3
CASSQDGGEYNEQFF
TGCGCCAGCAGCCAAGATGGGGGGGAATACAATGAGCAGTTCTTC
>.|.|TRBJ1-2|TRBV7-2
CASSLVDYGYTF
TGTGCCAGCAGCTTAGTAGACTATGGCTACACCTTC
>.|.|TRBJ2-5|TRBV7-9
CASSTPSRETQYF
TGTGCCAGCAGTACGCCTAGCCGAGAGACCCAGTACTTC
>.|.|TRBJ1-3|TRBV30
CAWSIGNTIYF
TGTGCCTGGAGTATTGGAAACACCATATATTTT
>.|.|TRBJ1-2|TRBV5-5
CASSLVTGPSANYGYTF
TGTGCCAGCAGCTTGGTGACAGGACCGTCTGCTAACTATGGCTACACCTTC
>.|.|TRBJ1-1|TRBV6-1
CASSSQPRQMGEAFF
TGTGCCAGCAGTTCCCAGCCCAGACAGATGGGTGAAGCTTTCTTT
>TRBD1|.|TRBJ1-2|TRBV6-4
CASSDPDRAFYGYTF
TGTGCCAGCAGTGACCCGGACAGGGCCTTCTATGGCTACACCTTC
>.|.|TRBJ2-7|TRBV19
CASSIGRSEVSYEQYF
TGTGCCAGTAGTATAGGGCGTTCGGAAGTATCCTACGAGCAGTACTTC